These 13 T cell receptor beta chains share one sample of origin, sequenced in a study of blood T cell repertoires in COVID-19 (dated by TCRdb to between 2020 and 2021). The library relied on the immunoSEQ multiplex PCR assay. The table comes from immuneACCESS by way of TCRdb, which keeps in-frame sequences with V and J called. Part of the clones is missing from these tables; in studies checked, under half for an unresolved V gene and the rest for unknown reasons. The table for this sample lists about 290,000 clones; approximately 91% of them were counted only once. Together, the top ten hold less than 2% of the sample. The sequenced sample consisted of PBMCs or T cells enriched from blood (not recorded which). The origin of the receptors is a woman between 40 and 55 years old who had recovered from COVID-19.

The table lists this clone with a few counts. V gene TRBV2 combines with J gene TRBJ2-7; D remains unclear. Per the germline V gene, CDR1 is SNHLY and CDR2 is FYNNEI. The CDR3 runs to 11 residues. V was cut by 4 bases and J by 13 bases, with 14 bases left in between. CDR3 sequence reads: CASSGLGPPYF. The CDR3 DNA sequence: TGTGCCAGCAGTGGGCTTGGTCCCCCATACTTC.

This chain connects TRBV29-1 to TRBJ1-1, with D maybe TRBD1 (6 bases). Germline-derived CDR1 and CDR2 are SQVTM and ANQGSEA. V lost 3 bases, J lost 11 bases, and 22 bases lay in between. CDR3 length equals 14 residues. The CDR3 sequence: CSVDLSLDRLGAFF. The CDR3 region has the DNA TGCAGCGTTGACCTTAGTTTAGACAGGTTGGGGGCTTTCTTT.

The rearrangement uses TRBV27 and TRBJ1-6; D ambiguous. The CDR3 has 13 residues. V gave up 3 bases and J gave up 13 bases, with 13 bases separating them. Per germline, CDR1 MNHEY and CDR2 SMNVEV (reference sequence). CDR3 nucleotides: TGTGCCAGCAGTTTGCGGCCCGGGGTTCCCCTCCACTTT. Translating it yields CASSLRPGVPLHF.

CDR3 coding DNA: TGTGCCTGGGGGGCTCGGGGTTTTATCGAGTTGCGGAAGGAAAATAACTATGGCTACACCTTC. Its protein is CAWGARGFIELRKENNYGYTF. This chain joins TRBV30 and TRBJ1-2; D is possibly TRBD1 (5 bases). The V gene's germline CDR1 is GTSNPN and CDR2 SVGIG (reference sequence). The CDR3 length is 21 residues. V shed 5 bases and J shed 1 base, with 35 bases lying between them. The full variable domain, its missing parts supplied by reference TRBV30 and TRBJ1-2, is SQTIHQWPATLVQPVGSPLSLECTVEGTSNPNLYWYRQAAGRGLQLLFYSVGIGQISSEVPQNLSASRPQDRQFILSSKKLLLSDSGFYLCAWGARGFIELRKENNYGYTFGSGTRLTVV.

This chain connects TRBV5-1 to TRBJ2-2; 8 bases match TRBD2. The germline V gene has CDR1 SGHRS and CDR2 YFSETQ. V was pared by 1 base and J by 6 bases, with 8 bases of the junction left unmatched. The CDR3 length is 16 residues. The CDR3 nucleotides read TGCGCCAGCAGCTTGACAGCGGGGGACGTCGCCGGGGAGCTGTTTTTT. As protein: CASSLTAGDVAGELFF.

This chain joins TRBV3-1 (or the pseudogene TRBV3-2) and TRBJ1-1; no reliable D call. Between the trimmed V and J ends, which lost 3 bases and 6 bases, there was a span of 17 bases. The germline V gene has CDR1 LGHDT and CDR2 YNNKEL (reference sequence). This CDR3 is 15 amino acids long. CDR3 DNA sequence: TGTGCCAGCAGCCATCACACCACGCTTAACGCTGAAGCTTTCTTT. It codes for CASSHHTTLNAEAFF.

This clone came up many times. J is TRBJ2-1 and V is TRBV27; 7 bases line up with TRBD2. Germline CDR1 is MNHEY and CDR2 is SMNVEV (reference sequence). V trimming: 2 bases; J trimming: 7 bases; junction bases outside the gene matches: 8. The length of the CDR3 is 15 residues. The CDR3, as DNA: TGTGCCAGCAGTTTAACTAGCGCAAGCACGAATGAGCAGTTCTTC. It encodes CASSLTSASTNEQFF.

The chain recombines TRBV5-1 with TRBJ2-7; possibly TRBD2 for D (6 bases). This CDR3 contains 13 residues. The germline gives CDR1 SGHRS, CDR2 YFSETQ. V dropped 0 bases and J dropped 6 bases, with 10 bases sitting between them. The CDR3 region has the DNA TGCGCCAGCAGCTTGGTGGGGAGGAGCGAGCAGTACTTC. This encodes CASSLVGRSEQYF.

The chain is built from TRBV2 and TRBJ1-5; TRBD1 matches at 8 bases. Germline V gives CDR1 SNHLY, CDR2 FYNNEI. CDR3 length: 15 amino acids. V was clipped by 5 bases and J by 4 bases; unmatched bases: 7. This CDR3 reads CASSKGTGMNQPQHF. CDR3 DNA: TGTGCCAGCAGTAAAGGGACAGGTATGAATCAGCCCCAGCATTTT.

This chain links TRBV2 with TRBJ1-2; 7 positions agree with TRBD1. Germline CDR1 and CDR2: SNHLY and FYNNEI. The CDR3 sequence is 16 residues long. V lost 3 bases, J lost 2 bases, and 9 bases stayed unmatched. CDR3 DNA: TGTGCCAGCAGTGATCCCCCAGGGGGAAGAAACTATGGCTACACCTTC. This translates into CASSDPPGGRNYGYTF.

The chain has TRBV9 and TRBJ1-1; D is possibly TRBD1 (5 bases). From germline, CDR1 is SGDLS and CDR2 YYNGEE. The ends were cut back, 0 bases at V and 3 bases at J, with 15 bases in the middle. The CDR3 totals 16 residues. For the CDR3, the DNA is TGTGCCAGCAGCGTAGCGGACGTTCGGGGGTACACTGAAGCTTTCTTT. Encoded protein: CASSVADVRGYTEAFF. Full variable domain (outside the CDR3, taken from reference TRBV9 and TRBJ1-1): DSGVTQTPKHLITATGQRVTLRCSPRSGDLSVYWYQQSLDQGLQFLIQYYNGEERAKGNILERFSAQQFPDLHSELNLSSLELGDSALYFCASSVADVRGYTEAFFGQGTRLTVV.

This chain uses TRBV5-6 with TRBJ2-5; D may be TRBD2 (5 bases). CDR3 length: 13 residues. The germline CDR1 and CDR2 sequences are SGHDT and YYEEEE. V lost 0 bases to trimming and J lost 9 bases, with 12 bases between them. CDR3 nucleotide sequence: TGTGCCAGCAGCTTGGCCCCCTCGGGGTCCCAGTACTTC. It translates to CASSLAPSGSQYF.

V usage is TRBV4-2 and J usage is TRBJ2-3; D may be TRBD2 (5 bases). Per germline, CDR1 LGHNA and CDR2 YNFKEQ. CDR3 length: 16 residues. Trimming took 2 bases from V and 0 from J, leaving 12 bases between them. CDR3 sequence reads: CASSQMDSASTDTQYF. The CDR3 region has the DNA TGTGCCAGCAGCCAAATGGACTCGGCGAGCACAGATACGCAGTATTTT.